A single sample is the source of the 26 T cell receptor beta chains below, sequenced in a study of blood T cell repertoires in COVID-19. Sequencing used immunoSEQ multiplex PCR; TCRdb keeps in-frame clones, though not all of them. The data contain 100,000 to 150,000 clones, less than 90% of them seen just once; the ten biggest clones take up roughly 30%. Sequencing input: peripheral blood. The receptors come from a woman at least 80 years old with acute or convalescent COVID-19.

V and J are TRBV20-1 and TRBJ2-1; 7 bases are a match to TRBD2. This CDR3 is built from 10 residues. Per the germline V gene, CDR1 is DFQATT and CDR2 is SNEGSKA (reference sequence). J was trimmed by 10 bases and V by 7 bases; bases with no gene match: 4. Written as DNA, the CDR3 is TGCAGTGTTCCCGGGGGGGAGCAGTTCTTC. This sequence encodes CSVPGGEQFF.

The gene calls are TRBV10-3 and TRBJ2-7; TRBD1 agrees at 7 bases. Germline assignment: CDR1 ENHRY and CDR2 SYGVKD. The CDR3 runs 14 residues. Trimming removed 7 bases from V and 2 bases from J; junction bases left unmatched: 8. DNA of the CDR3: TGTGCCATCAATCCGGGACAGCAGGCCTACGAGCAGTACTTC. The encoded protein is CAINPGQQAYEQYF.

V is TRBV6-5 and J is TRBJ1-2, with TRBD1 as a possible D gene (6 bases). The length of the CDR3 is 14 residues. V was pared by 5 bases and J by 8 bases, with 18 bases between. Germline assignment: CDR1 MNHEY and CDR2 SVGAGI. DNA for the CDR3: TGTGCCAGCAGTCAAAGGGGAGGGGGGAGAGGCTACACCTTC. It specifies CASSQRGGGRGYTF.

The CDR3 protein is CASRSPTGFGYTF. Here the CDR3 DNA reads TGTGCCAGCAGATCGCCTACAGGTTTTGGCTACACCTTC. V and J are TRBV28 and TRBJ1-2, with D perhaps matching TRBD1 (5 bases). The germline V and J ends were trimmed by 6 bases and 7 bases, with 15 bases remaining between them. Germline V gives CDR1 MDHEN, CDR2 SYDVKM. This CDR3 region has 13 residues.

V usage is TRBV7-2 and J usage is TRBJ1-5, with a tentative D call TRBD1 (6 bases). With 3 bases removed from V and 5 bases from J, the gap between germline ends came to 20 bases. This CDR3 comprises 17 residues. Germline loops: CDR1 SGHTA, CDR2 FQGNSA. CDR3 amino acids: CASSFRLRGSTDQPQHF. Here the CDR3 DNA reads TGTGCCAGCAGCTTCCGGCTAAGGGGGTCTACCGATCAGCCCCAGCATTTT.

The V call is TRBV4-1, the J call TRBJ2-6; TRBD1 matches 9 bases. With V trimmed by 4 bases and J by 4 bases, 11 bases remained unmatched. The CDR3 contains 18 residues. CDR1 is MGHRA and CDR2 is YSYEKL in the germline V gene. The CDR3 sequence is CASSRGTGLGWGANVLTF. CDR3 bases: TGCGCCAGCAGCCGCGGGACAGGGTTGGGATGGGGGGCCAACGTCCTGACTTTC.

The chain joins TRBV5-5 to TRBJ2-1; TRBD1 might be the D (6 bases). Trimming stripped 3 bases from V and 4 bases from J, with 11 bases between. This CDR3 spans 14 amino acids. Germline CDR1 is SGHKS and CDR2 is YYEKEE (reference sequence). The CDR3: CASSSGQIYNEQFF. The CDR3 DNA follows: TGTGCCAGCAGCTCCGGACAGATTTACAATGAGCAGTTCTTC.

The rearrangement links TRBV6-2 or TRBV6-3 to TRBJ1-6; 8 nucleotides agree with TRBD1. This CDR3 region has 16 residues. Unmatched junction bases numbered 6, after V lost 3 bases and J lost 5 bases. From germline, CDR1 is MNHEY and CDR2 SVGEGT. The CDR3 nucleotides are TGTGCCAGCAGTTATCACAGGGGGTCAGATAATTCACCCCTCCACTTT. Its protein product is CASSYHRGSDNSPLHF.

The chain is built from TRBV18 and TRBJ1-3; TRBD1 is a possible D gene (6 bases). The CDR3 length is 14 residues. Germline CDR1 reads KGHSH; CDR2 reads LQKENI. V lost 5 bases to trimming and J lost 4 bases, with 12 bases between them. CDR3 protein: CASSANTGGNTIYF. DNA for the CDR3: TGTGCCAGCTCAGCAAACACAGGGGGAAACACCATATATTTT.

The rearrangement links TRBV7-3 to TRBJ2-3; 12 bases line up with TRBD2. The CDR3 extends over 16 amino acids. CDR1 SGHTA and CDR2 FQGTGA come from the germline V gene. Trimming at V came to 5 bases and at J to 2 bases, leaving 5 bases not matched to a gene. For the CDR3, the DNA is TGTGCCAGCAGCGCCCGGACTAGCGGGGACACAGATACGCAGTATTTT. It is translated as CASSARTSGDTDTQYF.

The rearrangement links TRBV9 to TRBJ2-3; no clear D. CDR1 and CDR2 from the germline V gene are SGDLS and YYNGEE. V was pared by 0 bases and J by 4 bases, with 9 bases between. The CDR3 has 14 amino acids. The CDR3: CASSVAQVADTQYF. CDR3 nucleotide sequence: TGTGCCAGCAGCGTAGCGCAGGTAGCAGATACGCAGTATTTT.

The CDR3 protein is CASRGGSQPQHF. CDR3 in DNA: TGTGCCAGCAGAGGGGGCAGTCAGCCCCAGCATTTT. The chain couples TRBV28 to TRBJ1-5, with 7 bases that match TRBD1. Germline CDR1 reads MDHEN; CDR2 reads SYDVKM. The trim removed 6 bases at V and 6 bases at J, leaving 2 bases unmatched. The CDR3 covers 12 residues.

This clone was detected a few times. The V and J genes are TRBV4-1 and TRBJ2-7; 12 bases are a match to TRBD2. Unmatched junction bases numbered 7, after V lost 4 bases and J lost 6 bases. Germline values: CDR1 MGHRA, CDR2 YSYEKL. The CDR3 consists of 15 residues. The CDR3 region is CASSLTSGGPREQYF. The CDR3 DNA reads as TGCGCCAGCAGCCTCACTAGCGGGGGGCCTCGCGAGCAGTACTTC.

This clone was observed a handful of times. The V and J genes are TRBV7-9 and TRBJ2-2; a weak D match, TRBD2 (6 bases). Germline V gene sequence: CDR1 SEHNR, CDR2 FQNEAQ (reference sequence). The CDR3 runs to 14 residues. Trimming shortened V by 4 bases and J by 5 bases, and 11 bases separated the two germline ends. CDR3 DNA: TGTGCCAGCAGCTACGGGGGTGTGACCGGGGAGCTGTTTTTT. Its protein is CASSYGGVTGELFF. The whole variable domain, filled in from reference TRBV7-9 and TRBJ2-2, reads DTGVSQNPRHKITKRGQNVTFRCDPISEHNRLYWYRQTLGQGPEFLTYFQNEAQLEKSRLLSDRFSAERPKGSFSTLEIQRTEQGDSAMYLCASSYGGVTGELFFGEGSRLTVL.

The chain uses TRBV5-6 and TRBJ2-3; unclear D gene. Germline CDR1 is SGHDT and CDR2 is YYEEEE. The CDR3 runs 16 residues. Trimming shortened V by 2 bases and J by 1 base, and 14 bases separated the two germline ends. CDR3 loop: CASSFTRLGGTDTQYF. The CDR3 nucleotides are TGTGCCAGCAGCTTTACAAGGCTAGGAGGCACAGATACGCAGTATTTT.

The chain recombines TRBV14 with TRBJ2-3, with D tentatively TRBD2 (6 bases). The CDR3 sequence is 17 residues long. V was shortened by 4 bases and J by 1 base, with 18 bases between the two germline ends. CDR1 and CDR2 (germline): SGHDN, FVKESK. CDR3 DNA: TGTGCCAGCAGCCGCTCGCCATTACTAGCACGCACAGATACGCAGTATTTT. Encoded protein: CASSRSPLLARTDTQYF.

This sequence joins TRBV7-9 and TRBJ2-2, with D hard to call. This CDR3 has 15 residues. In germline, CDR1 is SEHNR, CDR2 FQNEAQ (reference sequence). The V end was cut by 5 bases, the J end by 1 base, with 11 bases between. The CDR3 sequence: CASSLVGRNTGELFF. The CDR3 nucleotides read TGTGCCAGCAGCCTGGTGGGCAGGAACACCGGGGAGCTGTTTTTT.

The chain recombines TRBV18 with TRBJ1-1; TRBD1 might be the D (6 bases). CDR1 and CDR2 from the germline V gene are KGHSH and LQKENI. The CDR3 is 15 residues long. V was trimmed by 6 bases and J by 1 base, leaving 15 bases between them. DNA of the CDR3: TGTGCCAGCTCCCGAGACAGGCCCCCGAACACTGAAGCTTTCTTT. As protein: CASSRDRPPNTEAFF. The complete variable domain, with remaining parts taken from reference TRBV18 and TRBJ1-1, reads NAGVMQNPRHLVRRRGQEARLRCSPMKGHSHVYWYRQLPEEGLKFMVYLQKENIIDESGMPKERFSAEFPKEGPSILRIQQVVRGDSAAYFCASSRDRPPNTEAFFGQGTRLTVV.

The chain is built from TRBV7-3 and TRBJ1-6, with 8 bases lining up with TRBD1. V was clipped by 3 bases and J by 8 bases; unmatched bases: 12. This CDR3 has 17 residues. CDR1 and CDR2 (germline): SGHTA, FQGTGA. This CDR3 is CASSLSGAGGRDSPLHF. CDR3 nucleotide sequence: TGTGCCAGCAGCTTGTCCGGCGCAGGGGGCAGAGATTCACCCCTCCACTTT.

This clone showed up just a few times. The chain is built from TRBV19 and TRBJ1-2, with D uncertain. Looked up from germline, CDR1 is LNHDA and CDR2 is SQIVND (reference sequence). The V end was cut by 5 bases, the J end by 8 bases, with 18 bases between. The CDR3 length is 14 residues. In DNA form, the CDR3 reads TGTGCCAGTAGTCGCCAAGTCGGGTTCTCCGGCTACACCTTC. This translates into CASSRQVGFSGYTF. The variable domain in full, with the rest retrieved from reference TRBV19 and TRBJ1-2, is DGGITQSPKYLFRKEGQNVTLSCEQNLNHDAMYWYRQDPGQGLRLIYYSQIVNDFQKGDIAEGYSVSREKKESFPLTVTSAQKNPTAFYLCASSRQVGFSGYTFGSGTRLTVV.

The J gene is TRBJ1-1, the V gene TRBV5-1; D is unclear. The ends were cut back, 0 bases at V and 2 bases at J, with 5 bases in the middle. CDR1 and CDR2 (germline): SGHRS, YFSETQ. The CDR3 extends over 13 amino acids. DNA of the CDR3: TGCGCCAGCAGCTTGGATCTAAACACTGAAGCTTTCTTT. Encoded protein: CASSLDLNTEAFF. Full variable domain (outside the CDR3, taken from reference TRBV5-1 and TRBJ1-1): KAGVTQTPRYLIKTRGQQVTLSCSPISGHRSVSWYQQTPGQGLQFLFEYFSETQRNKGNFPGRFSGRQFSNSRSEMNVSTLELGDSALYLCASSLDLNTEAFFGQGTRLTVV.

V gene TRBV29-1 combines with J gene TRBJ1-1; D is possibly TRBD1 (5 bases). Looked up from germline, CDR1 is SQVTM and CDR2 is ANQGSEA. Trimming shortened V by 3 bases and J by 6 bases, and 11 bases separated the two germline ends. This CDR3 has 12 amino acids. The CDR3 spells CSVDRDSAEAFF. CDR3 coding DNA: TGCAGCGTTGACAGGGATTCGGCTGAAGCTTTCTTT.

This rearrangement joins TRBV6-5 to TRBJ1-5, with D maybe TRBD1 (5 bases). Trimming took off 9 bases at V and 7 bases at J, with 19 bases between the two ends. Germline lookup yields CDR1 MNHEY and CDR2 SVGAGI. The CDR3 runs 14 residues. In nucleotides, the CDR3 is TGTGCCAGTGCACGACAGATCCTAGGGCAGCCCCAGCATTTT. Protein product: CASARQILGQPQHF.

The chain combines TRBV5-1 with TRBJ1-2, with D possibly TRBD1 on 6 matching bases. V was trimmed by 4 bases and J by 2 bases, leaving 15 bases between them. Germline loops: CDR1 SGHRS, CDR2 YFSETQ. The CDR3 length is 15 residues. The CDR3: CASSLNGQPNYGYTF. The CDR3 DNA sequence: TGCGCCAGCAGCCTTAATGGACAGCCGAACTATGGCTACACCTTC. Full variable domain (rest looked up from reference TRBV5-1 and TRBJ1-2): KAGVTQTPRYLIKTRGQQVTLSCSPISGHRSVSWYQQTPGQGLQFLFEYFSETQRNKGNFPGRFSGRQFSNSRSEMNVSTLELGDSALYLCASSLNGQPNYGYTFGSGTRLTVV.

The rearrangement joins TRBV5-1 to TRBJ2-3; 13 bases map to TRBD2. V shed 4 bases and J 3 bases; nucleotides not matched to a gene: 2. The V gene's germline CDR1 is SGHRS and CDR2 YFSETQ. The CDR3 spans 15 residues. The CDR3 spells CASSLGLAGTDTQYF. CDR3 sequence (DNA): TGCGCCAGCAGCCTGGGACTAGCGGGGACAGATACGCAGTATTTT.

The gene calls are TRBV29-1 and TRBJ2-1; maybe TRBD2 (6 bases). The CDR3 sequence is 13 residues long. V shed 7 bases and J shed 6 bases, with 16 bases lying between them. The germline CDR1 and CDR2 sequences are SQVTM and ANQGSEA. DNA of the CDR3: TGCAGCGCCCTGGGGCAGGGAGGCAATGAGCAGTTCTTC. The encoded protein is CSALGQGGNEQFF.